These T cell receptor beta chains were read from a single sample in a study of T-cell memory formation after mild COVID-19. TCRdb reprocessed the 5' RACE reads via MiXCR and lists one record per CDR3 protein. The sample lists under 300,000 distinct CDR3 sequences, 8% to 9.5% occurring once. Sequenced input: PBMCs or a T cell subset sorted from them (not recorded which). These receptors came from a man between 18 and 29 years old who had mild COVID-19 (a few samples of this study predate the infection). Cell type and time point are not known. CDR3s include the opening cysteine and the closing phenylalanine or tryptophan. A D gene is named only where the DNA matches it firmly. Some rows have no size entry. The others give once, few or many, or a class for an expanded clone.

>few|.|TRBV4-2|TRBJ1-5
CASSHEGIDQPQHF
TGTGCCAGCAGCCATGAAGGGATCGATCAGCCCCAGCATTTT
>.|.|TRBV7-6|TRBJ1-4
CASSSHRDRNEKLFF
TGTGCCAGCAGCTCCCACAGGGATCGTAATGAAAAACTGTTTTTT
>few|.|TRBV12-3/TRBV12-4|TRBJ2-5
CASNTNRETQYF
TGTGCCAGCAATACGAACCGGGAGACCCAGTACTTC
>many|.|TRBV5-6|TRBJ2-7
CASSVGDGPYEQYF
TGTGCCAGCAGCGTTGGGGACGGACCCTACGAGCAGTACTTC
>.|.|TRBV7-9|TRBJ2-7
CASSLGRGEQYF
TGTGCCAGCAGCCTCGGACGGGGGGAGCAGTACTTC
>.|.|TRBV12-3/TRBV12-4|TRBJ2-3
CASTHFGGSTDTQYF
TGTGCCAGCACCCATTTCGGCGGGAGCACAGATACGCAGTATTTT
>.|.|TRBV15|TRBJ2-2
CATGGENTGELFF
TGTGCCACCGGCGGGGAAAACACCGGGGAGCTGTTTTTT
>few|.|TRBV7-2|TRBJ2-7
CASSSRRSNYEQYF
TGTGCCAGCAGCTCTCGGCGCAGCAACTACGAGCAGTACTTC
>.|TRBD2|TRBV3-1|TRBJ2-3
CASSQGLAGSTDTQYF
TGTGCCAGCAGCCAGGGACTAGCGGGAAGCACAGATACGCAGTATTTT
>.|.|TRBV5-1|TRBJ2-1
CASSLAEEGSYNEQFF
TGCGCCAGCAGCTTGGCCGAGGAGGGCTCCTACAATGAGCAGTTCTTC
>few|.|TRBV5-1|TRBJ2-2
CASSWRPQGSNTGELFF
TGCGCCAGCAGCTGGCGGCCCCAGGGATCGAACACCGGGGAGCTGTTTTTT
>few|.|TRBV7-6|TRBJ1-6
CASSSGREGPRGSYNSPLHF
TGTGCCAGCAGCTCCGGGCGTGAGGGTCCTCGAGGTTCCTATAATTCACCCCTCCACTTT
>many|TRBD2|TRBV19|TRBJ2-3
CASSRLAGGLTDTQYF
TGTGCCAGTAGTCGACTAGCGGGGGGCCTCACAGATACGCAGTATTTT
>.|TRBD1|TRBV6-5|TRBJ2-3
CASKKGASNTDTQYF
TGTGCCAGCAAAAAGGGGGCATCTAACACAGATACGCAGTATTTT
>.|.|TRBV2|TRBJ2-3
CSRLLGNTQYF
TGTTCCAGGTTACTGGGAAATACGCAGTATTTT
>few|.|TRBV7-6|TRBJ2-1
CASSTPFGDKYNEQFF
TGTGCCAGCAGCACCCCGTTCGGGGACAAATACAATGAGCAGTTCTTC
>few|TRBD2|TRBV5-1|TRBJ2-5
CASSGLVEETQYF
TGCGCCAGCAGCGGACTAGTAGAAGAGACCCAGTACTTC
>few|TRBD1|TRBV5-5|TRBJ2-3
CASHGQGADTQYF
TGTGCCAGCCATGGACAGGGGGCGGATACGCAGTATTTT
>.|.|TRBV19|TRBJ2-1
CASSKTPGLLSSYNEQFF
TGTGCCAGTAGTAAGACTCCGGGACTCCTAAGCTCCTACAATGAGCAGTTCTTC
>few|TRBD1|TRBV5-1|TRBJ1-2
CASSLDTTGGIYGYTF
TGCGCCAGCAGCTTGGATACAACAGGGGGTATCTATGGCTACACCTTC
>.|TRBD1|TRBV5-1|TRBJ1-2
CASSLRGPGGYGYTF
TGCGCCAGCAGCTTGAGGGGGCCTGGTGGCTATGGCTACACCTTC
>.|TRBD2|TRBV5-3|TRBJ2-1
CARSFGGLAGGTEQFF
TGTGCCAGAAGCTTCGGCGGACTAGCGGGGGGGACTGAGCAGTTCTTC
>few|.|TRBV3-1|TRBJ2-7
CASSKPQGYEQYF
TGTGCCAGCAGCAAACCCCAGGGGTACGAGCAGTACTTC
>many|.|TRBV25-1|TRBJ2-6
CASSARTGPVLTF
TGTGCCAGCAGTGCCAGGACGGGGCCGGTCCTGACTTTC
>many|.|TRBV5-1|TRBJ2-3
CASSLDRTSTDTQYF
TGCGCCAGCAGCTTGGACAGGACTAGCACAGATACGCAGTATTTT
>.|.|TRBV12-3/TRBV12-4|TRBJ2-3
CASSLGYGTQYF
TGTGCCAGCAGCCTAGGCTACGGTACGCAGTATTTT
>few|TRBD1|TRBV28|TRBJ1-4
CASSLPFRDSLGEKLFF
TGTGCCAGCAGCCTCCCATTCCGGGACAGCTTGGGGGAAAAACTGTTTTTT
>once|.|TRBV7-9|TRBJ2-2
CAGKTVAGELFF
TGTGCCGGAAAGACAGTGGCCGGGGAGCTGTTTTTT
>many|TRBD2|TRBV5-1|TRBJ2-1
CASSLAVGTSRGEQFF
TGCGCCAGCAGCTTGGCGGTTGGGACTAGTCGGGGTGAGCAGTTCTTC
>few|TRBD2|TRBV7-3|TRBJ2-1
CASSLNPPGRGGYNEQFF
TGTGCCAGCAGCTTAAACCCCCCTGGGCGGGGGGGATACAATGAGCAGTTCTTC
>few|TRBD1|TRBV5-1|TRBJ2-3
CASSSWTGLMDTQYF
TGCGCCAGCAGCTCCTGGACAGGGCTGATGGATACGCAGTATTTT
>few|TRBD1|TRBV3-1|TRBJ2-5
CASRRTGGGIAETQYF
TGTGCCAGCAGACGGACAGGGGGGGGCATAGCAGAGACCCAGTACTTC
>.|TRBD2|TRBV7-9|TRBJ2-7
CASEGTSGGLYEQYF
TGTGCCAGCGAAGGGACTAGCGGGGGACTCTACGAGCAGTACTTC
>.|.|TRBV6-5|TRBJ2-6
CASGLRANVLTF
TGTGCCAGCGGCTTACGGGCCAACGTCCTGACTTTC
>.|.|TRBV7-2|TRBJ1-6
CASSLATGLGSPLHF
TGTGCCAGCAGCTTAGCTACAGGGCTGGGCTCACCCCTCCACTTT
>many|TRBD1|TRBV13|TRBJ2-3
CASSDRQGESTDTQYF
TGTGCCAGCAGCGACAGACAGGGGGAGAGCACAGATACGCAGTATTTT
>.|.|TRBV30|TRBJ1-1
CAWTRNTEAFF
TGTGCCTGGACTCGGAACACTGAAGCTTTCTTT
>.|.|TRBV5-6|TRBJ2-7
CASSRDWDYEQYF
TGTGCCAGCAGTAGAGACTGGGACTACGAGCAGTACTTC
>many|.|TRBV4-2|TRBJ2-7
CASSPEGVPYEQYF
TGTGCCAGCAGCCCAGAAGGGGTACCCTACGAGCAGTACTTC
>.|.|TRBV3-1|TRBJ2-1
CASSQAVFTAYNEQFF
TGTGCCAGCAGCCAAGCTGTTTTCACGGCCTACAATGAGCAGTTCTTC
>many|.|TRBV5-5|TRBJ1-1
CASSLNRVPEAFF
TGTGCCAGCAGCTTGAATCGGGTCCCTGAAGCTTTCTTT
>.|.|TRBV5-4|TRBJ1-2
CASSLDGGGNYGYTF
TGTGCCAGCAGCTTGGATGGAGGGGGTAACTATGGCTACACCTTC
>few|.|TRBV18|TRBJ1-1
CASSAVAWGGVF
TGTGCCAGCTCAGCGGTGGCTTGGGGGGGAGTCTTT
>.|.|TRBV5-1|TRBJ2-5
CASSLARAVYRETQYF
TGCGCCAGCAGCTTGGCCAGGGCGGTCTATCGGGAGACCCAGTACTTC
>.|.|TRBV7-6|TRBJ1-1
CASSLFSMFLGAFF
TGTGCCAGCAGCTTATTTTCGATGTTTCTGGGAGCTTTCTTT
>.|.|TRBV6-5|TRBJ1-5
CASSPRSNQPQHF
TGTGCCAGTTCCCCCCGTAGCAATCAGCCCCAGCATTTT
>few|.|TRBV29-1|TRBJ1-1
CSVIRQESTEAFF
TGCAGCGTCATACGACAGGAGAGCACTGAAGCTTTCTTT
>many|.|TRBV5-1|TRBJ2-1
CASSYGRADEQFF
TGCGCCAGCAGCTACGGCCGGGCCGATGAGCAGTTCTTC
>.|.|TRBV21-1|TRBJ1-2
CASSKAGTGYGYTF
TGTGCCAGCAGCAAAGCCGGGACAGGCTATGGCTACACCTTC
>.|.|TRBV2|TRBJ1-1
CASSQQGPYTAGDTEAFF
TGTGCCAGCAGTCAGCAGGGGCCCTATACTGCGGGAGACACTGAAGCTTTCTTT
>.|.|TRBV5-5|TRBJ1-1
CASSFGTGRNTEAFF
TGTGCCAGCAGCTTTGGTACAGGGAGGAACACTGAAGCTTTCTTT
>many|TRBD1|TRBV27|TRBJ1-5
CASSLVGTASNQPQHF
TGTGCCAGCAGTTTAGTTGGGACAGCCAGCAATCAGCCCCAGCATTTT
>.|TRBD2|TRBV10-3|TRBJ2-5
CAIGGSGEETQYF
TGTGCCATCGGGGGTAGCGGGGAGGAGACCCAGTACTTC
>.|.|TRBV12-3/TRBV12-4|TRBJ1-1
CASSYGTGLGDTEAFF
TGTGCCAGCAGTTATGGCACCGGTTTAGGGGACACTGAAGCTTTCTTT
>.|.|TRBV5-1|TRBJ1-3
CASSLGVSGENTIYF
TGCGCCAGCAGCTTGGGCGTTTCGGGTGAAAACACCATATATTTT
>few|.|TRBV6-5|TRBJ1-4
CASRPDYVGEKLFF
TGTGCCAGCAGACCTGACTACGTTGGGGAAAAACTGTTTTTT
>few|.|TRBV4-3|TRBJ2-4
CASSQVGGNKNIQYF
TGCGCCAGCAGCCAAGTTGGTGGAAATAAGAACATTCAGTACTTC
>.|.|TRBV4-3|TRBJ1-1
CASSQEWQEARGTEAFF
TGCGCCAGCAGCCAAGAATGGCAGGAGGCGCGGGGCACTGAAGCTTTCTTT